This T cell receptor beta chain was recorded in a study of T-cell memory formation after mild COVID-19. Study-level findings and limits: Day 15 to 85 contracting clones showed balanced CD4/CD8; day 15 to 37 expanders favored CD4+. CD4+ clones that contracted lay mainly in CM and EM; CD8+ ones lay in EMRA.

TCRdb used MiXCR to reprocess the 5' RACE reads, holding one entry per CDR3 protein. In the table there are over 350,000 distinct CDR3 sequences, 15% to 20% of which are singletons. V lost 4 bases, J lost 4 bases, and 11 bases lay in between. The CDR3 is made up of 13 amino acids. Germline CDR1 is SGHTA and CDR2 is FQGNSA. In regard to this clonotype: The antigen remains unidentified.

This clonotype originated in a man aged 18-30 years who had mild COVID-19 (a few samples of this study predate the infection). Cell type and time point are not known. The sequenced material came from PBMCs or a T cell subset sorted from them (not recorded which). This chain connects TRBV7-2 to TRBJ2-7, with a possible D match to TRBD2 (6 bases). The CDR3 sequence is CASSSSDRYEQYF. CDR3 nucleotide sequence: TGTGCCAGCAGCTCTAGCGACCGATACGAGCAGTACTTC. Full variable domain (outside the CDR3, taken from reference TRBV7-2 and TRBJ2-7): GAGVSQSPSNKVTEKGKDVELRCDPISGHTALYWYRQSLGQGLEFLIYFQGNSAPDKSGLPSDRFSAERTGGSVSTLTIQRTQQEDSAVYLCASSSSDRYEQYFGPGTRLTVT.